The 25 T cell receptor beta chains below all came from one sample that was sequenced in a study of blood T cell repertoires in COVID-19. Profiled with immunoSEQ multiplex PCR; TCRdb holds only in-frame clones, not every one. The sample has fewer than 300,000 clones, around 90% seen once; the top ten hold about 1.1%. Sequenced input: PBMCs or T cells enriched from blood (not recorded which). The receptor source for this set is a woman younger than 45 who had recovered from COVID-19.

The V gene is TRBV11-2, the J gene TRBJ1-2; tentatively, D is TRBD1 (6 bases). The length of the CDR3 is 16 residues. Germline lookup yields CDR1 SGHAT and CDR2 FQNNGV. Trimming took off 2 bases at V and 8 bases at J, with 21 bases between the two ends. In nucleotides, the CDR3 is TGTGCCAGCAGCTTAATCAGGGGTCAGGGCTCTCGAGGCTACACCTTC. Translated, it gives CASSLIRGQGSRGYTF.

The chain links TRBV28 to TRBJ2-1, with D perhaps matching TRBD2 (6 bases). The CDR3 is 14 amino acids. Trimming took 3 bases from V and 9 from J, leaving 15 bases between them. CDR1 MDHEN and CDR2 SYDVKM come from the germline V gene. CDR3 sequence reads: CASSFREETFEQFF. CDR3 bases: TGTGCCAGCAGTTTTAGGGAGGAGACTTTTGAGCAGTTCTTC.

CDR3 amino acids: CAWSLGRAGEQPQHF. In DNA form, the CDR3 reads TGTGCCTGGAGTCTTGGTCGGGCAGGGGAACAGCCCCAGCATTTT. V usage is TRBV30 and J usage is TRBJ1-5; tentatively, D is TRBD1 (6 bases). CDR1 and CDR2 from the germline V gene are GTSNPN and SVGIG (reference sequence). The CDR3 extends over 15 amino acids. The ends were cut back, 2 bases at V and 7 bases at J, with 18 bases in the middle. Looking up the rest from reference TRBV30 and TRBJ1-5 gives the full variable domain: SQTIHQWPATLVQPVGSPLSLECTVEGTSNPNLYWYRQAAGRGLQLLFYSVGIGQISSEVPQNLSASRPQDRQFILSSKKLLLSDSGFYLCAWSLGRAGEQPQHFGDGTRLSIL.

The J gene is TRBJ2-1, the V gene TRBV19; TRBD2 aligns across 13 bases. Germline CDR1 and CDR2: LNHDA and SQIVND (reference sequence). The V gene end was trimmed by 10 bases and the J gene end by 6 bases; junction bases not matched to a gene: 15. This CDR3 region has 17 residues. The DNA for the CDR3 is TGTGCCACCTCCCCACTAGGACTAGCGGGAGTTGGCAATGAGCAGTTCTTC. Translating gives CATSPLGLAGVGNEQFF. Drawing the rest from reference TRBV19 and TRBJ2-1, the complete variable domain is DGGITQSPKYLFRKEGQNVTLSCEQNLNHDAMYWYRQDPGQGLRLIYYSQIVNDFQKGDIAEGYSVSREKKESFPLTVTSAQKNPTAFYLCATSPLGLAGVGNEQFFGPGTRLTVL.

The chain uses TRBV7-6 and TRBJ1-6; 7 positions match TRBD1. The CDR3 is 16 amino acids. The V segment lost 5 bases and the J segment 9 bases; nucleotides outside the gene matches: 13. Germline assignment: CDR1 SGHVS and CDR2 FNYEAQ. CDR3 region: CASSPARTGCCSPLHF. The CDR3 nucleotides are TGTGCCAGCAGCCCTGCTCGGACAGGATGCTGTTCACCCCTCCACTTT.

The chain has TRBV6-5 and TRBJ2-2; possibly TRBD2 for D (6 bases). In germline, CDR1 is MNHEY, CDR2 SVGAGI. The CDR3 runs 12 residues. V lost 5 bases, J lost 6 bases, and 7 bases lay in between. CDR3 loop: CASSRESGELFF. CDR3 DNA: TGTGCCAGCAGTCGGGAGTCCGGGGAGCTGTTTTTT.

The chain is built from TRBV19 and TRBJ1-2; unclear D gene. The CDR3 sequence is 12 residues long. V lost 3 bases and J lost 8, with 10 bases in between. Germline loops: CDR1 LNHDA, CDR2 SQIVND (reference sequence). The CDR3 DNA reads as TGTGCCAGTAGTATGAGGGATGAGGGCTACACCTTC. It translates to CASSMRDEGYTF.

This chain uses TRBV19 with TRBJ1-1; 8 bases fit TRBD1. Germline V CDR1 and CDR2: LNHDA, SQIVND (reference sequence). V lost 3 bases, J lost 8 bases, and 2 bases stayed unmatched. The CDR3 length is 12 residues. The CDR3 reads CASSMDREEAFF. For the CDR3, the DNA is TGTGCCAGTAGTATGGACAGGGAAGAAGCTTTCTTT.

This clone was counted a single time. This chain joins TRBV28 and TRBJ2-3, with TRBD2 identical over 8 bases. Trimming took 6 bases from V and 0 from J; bases not matched to a gene: 11. CDR3 length: 17 residues. Germline V gene data show CDR1 as MDHEN and CDR2 as SYDVKM. The DNA of the CDR3 is TGTGCCAGCAGCCGAAATAGCGGGACGCTTAGCACAGATACGCAGTATTTT. Translated: CASSRNSGTLSTDTQYF. Drawing the rest from reference TRBV28 and TRBJ2-3, the complete variable domain is DVKVTQSSRYLVKRTGEKVFLECVQDMDHENMFWYRQDPGLGLRLIYFSYDVKMKEKGDIPEGYSVSREKKERFSLILESASTNQTSMYLCASSRNSGTLSTDTQYFGPGTRLTVL.

The chain joins TRBV10-2 to TRBJ1-2; 8 positions match TRBD1. The CDR3 loop spans 16 amino acids. CDR1 is WSHSY, CDR2 SAAADI, per germline. V lost 3 bases, J lost 2 bases, and 8 bases stayed unmatched. CDR3: CASSESLTGANYGYTF. CDR3 in DNA: TGCGCCAGCAGTGAATCATTGACAGGGGCGAACTATGGCTACACCTTC.

V and J are TRBV30 and TRBJ2-7; 10 nucleotides match TRBD2. Germline assignment: CDR1 GTSNPN and CDR2 SVGIG (reference sequence). The CDR3 contains 14 residues. Losses at the gene ends were 2 bases for V and 3 bases for J; bases not matched to a gene: 4. CDR3 nucleotides: TGTGCCTGGAGTAGGACTAGCGGATTCTACGAGCAGTACTTC. Protein sequence: CAWSRTSGFYEQYF.

The CDR3 sequence is CASSFDSRHEQYF. The CDR3 region has the DNA TGTGCCAGCAGTTTCGACAGTCGGCACGAGCAGTACTTC. This chain joins TRBV27 and TRBJ2-7, with a weak D call TRBD1 (5 bases). This CDR3 region has 13 residues. Germline V gives CDR1 MNHEY, CDR2 SMNVEV (reference sequence). V shed 3 bases and J shed 5 bases, with 11 bases lying between them.

This sequence joins TRBV6-5 and TRBJ2-5; tentatively, D is TRBD1 (5 bases). Trimming stripped 6 bases from V and 4 bases from J, with 15 bases between. The CDR3 runs to 14 residues. The germline CDR1 and CDR2 sequences are MNHEY and SVGAGI. CDR3 coding DNA: TGTGCCAGCAGACCTGGACAAGTCCGAGAGACCCAGTACTTC. As protein: CASRPGQVRETQYF.

The CDR3 DNA is TGTGCCAGCAGATTGACAGGGGTCTCCTCCGGGGAGACCCAGTACTTC. Its translation: CASRLTGVSSGETQYF. The rearrangement links TRBV2 to TRBJ2-5; 8 bases line up with TRBD1. Per germline, CDR1 SNHLY and CDR2 FYNNEI. The junction had 14 bases not matched to a gene; V was cut back by 6 bases and J by 5 bases. This CDR3 spans 16 amino acids.

V and J are TRBV19 and TRBJ1-1, with 7 bases lining up with TRBD1. The J segment lost 1 base and the V segment lost 5 bases, leaving 4 bases of the junction unmatched. CDR1 is LNHDA and CDR2 is SQIVND in the germline V gene (reference sequence). CDR3 length equals 14 residues. CDR3 sequence: CASSLRGTNTEAFF. The CDR3, as DNA: TGTGCCAGTAGTCTCAGGGGGACGAACACTGAAGCTTTCTTT.

The J gene is TRBJ1-5, the V gene TRBV7-2; perhaps TRBD1 as D (5 bases). V lost 3 bases and J 2 bases, leaving 11 bases between the germline ends. Germline V gives CDR1 SGHTA, CDR2 FQGNSA. CDR3 length equals 15 residues. The CDR3 reads CASSLGGTGNQPQHF. CDR3 coding DNA: TGTGCCAGCAGCTTGGGGGGGACGGGCAATCAGCCCCAGCATTTT.

V gene TRBV19 combines with J gene TRBJ1-4; 7 nucleotides align to TRBD1. The J segment lost 6 bases and the V segment lost 6 bases, leaving 10 bases of the junction unmatched. Germline V gives CDR1 LNHDA, CDR2 SQIVND (reference sequence). The CDR3 covers 15 residues. The CDR3 region has the DNA TGTGCCAGTAGCCCTAACGTCGACAGGGATGAAAAACTGTTTTTT. This codes for CASSPNVDRDEKLFF.

On this clone itself: The same CDR3 is also encoded by other DNA sequences in this sample. The genes are TRBV11-2 and TRBJ2-1; the D is unclear. There are 14 residues in the CDR3. V was cut by 1 base and J by 0 bases, with 4 bases left in between. Germline lookup yields CDR1 SGHAT and CDR2 FQNNGV. In nucleotides, the CDR3 is TGTGCCAGCAGCTTAGGCAGCTCCTACAATGAGCAGTTCTTC. Translation gives CASSLGSSYNEQFF.

As DNA, the CDR3 is TGTGCCAGCCTAAGCGGCCCCTCCTACAATGAGCAGTTCTTC. Translation: CASLSGPSYNEQFF. This chain connects TRBV2 to TRBJ2-1, with a weak D call TRBD2 (5 bases). The CDR3 sequence is 14 residues long. Germline CDR1 reads SNHLY; CDR2 reads FYNNEI. Trimming left V 8 bases short and J 0 bases short, with 11 bases between.

CDR3 bases: TGTGCCAGCAGCCAAGAAAACCGGGATACGCAGTATTTT. Translating it yields CASSQENRDTQYF. The genes are TRBV3-1 (or the pseudogene TRBV3-2) and TRBJ2-3; D is unresolved. This CDR3 has 13 amino acids. Germline-derived CDR1 and CDR2 are LGHDT and YNNKEL (reference sequence). V lost 0 bases to trimming and J lost 6 bases, with 7 bases between them.

The gene calls are TRBV7-3 and TRBJ2-1, with 10 bases matching TRBD2. The CDR3 covers 15 residues. Germline lookup yields CDR1 SGHTA and CDR2 FQGTGA. Germline trimming cut 2 bases from V and 6 bases from J; bases unmatched to any gene: 4. The CDR3, as DNA: TGTGCCAGCAGCTTACTAGCGGGAGTACCCAATGAGCAGTTCTTC. Its translation: CASSLLAGVPNEQFF. The variable domain in full, completed from reference TRBV7-3 and TRBJ2-1, reads GAGVSQTPSNKVTEKGKYVELRCDPISGHTALYWYRQSLGQGPEFLIYFQGTGAADDSGLPNDRFFAVRPEGSVSTLKIQRTERGDSAVYLCASSLLAGVPNEQFFGPGTRLTVL.

The chain employs TRBV20-1 and TRBJ2-2, with TRBD2 matching 13 bases. The germline V gene has CDR1 DFQATT and CDR2 SNEGSKA (reference sequence). The J segment lost 0 bases and the V segment lost 3 bases, leaving 4 bases of the junction unmatched. This CDR3 is built from 17 residues. The CDR3 region is CSASGTSGISNTGELFF. In DNA, the CDR3 is TGCAGTGCTAGTGGGACTAGCGGGATTTCGAACACCGGGGAGCTGTTTTTT.

This chain links TRBV18 with TRBJ1-5; D call uncertain. V was cut by 2 bases and J by 3 bases, with 11 bases left in between. The CDR3 is 15 amino acids. Per the germline V gene, CDR1 is KGHSH and CDR2 is LQKENI. This chain's CDR3 is CASSPSGGNNQPQHF. The CDR3 DNA sequence: TGTGCCAGCTCACCAAGTGGAGGGAACAATCAGCCCCAGCATTTT.

V usage is TRBV27 and J usage is TRBJ2-2; no reliable D call. The CDR3 contains 12 residues. The V end was cut by 5 bases, the J end by 8 bases, with 9 bases between. The germline gives CDR1 MNHEY, CDR2 SMNVEV (reference sequence). CDR3 nucleotides: TGTGCCAGCAGTGCCGGTGGTGGGGAGCTGTTTTTT. Translated: CASSAGGGELFF.

Here the CDR3 reads CASSAVQGLTGELFF. The CDR3 nucleotides are TGTGCCAGCAGCGCGGTACAGGGGCTCACCGGGGAGCTGTTTTTT. The rearrangement links TRBV7-9 to TRBJ2-2; 7 nucleotides agree with TRBD1. In germline, CDR1 is SEHNR, CDR2 FQNEAQ (reference sequence). This CDR3 has 15 amino acids. V lost 5 bases, J lost 4 bases, and 7 bases stayed unmatched.